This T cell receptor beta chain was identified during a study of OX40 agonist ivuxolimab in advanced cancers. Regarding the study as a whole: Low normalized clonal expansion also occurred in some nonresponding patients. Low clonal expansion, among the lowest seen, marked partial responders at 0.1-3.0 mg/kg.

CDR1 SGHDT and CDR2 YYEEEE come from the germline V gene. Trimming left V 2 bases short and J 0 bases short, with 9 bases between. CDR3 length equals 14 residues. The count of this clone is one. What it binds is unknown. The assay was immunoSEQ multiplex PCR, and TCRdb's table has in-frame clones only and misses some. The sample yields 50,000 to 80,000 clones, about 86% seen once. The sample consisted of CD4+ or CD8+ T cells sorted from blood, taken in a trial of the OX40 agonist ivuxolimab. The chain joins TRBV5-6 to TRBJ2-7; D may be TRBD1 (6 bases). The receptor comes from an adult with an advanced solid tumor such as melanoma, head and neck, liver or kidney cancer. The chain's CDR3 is CASSFDRRSYEQYF. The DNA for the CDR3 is TGTGCCAGCAGCTTCGACAGGCGCTCCTACGAGCAGTACTTC.